This paragraph covers one TCR beta chain sequence. CD8 cells regarded as naive lacked CD45RO, were positively chosen for CCR7, and omitted terminally differentiated effector memory CD45RA+ cells. Here immunoSEQ multiplex PCR was the method, and the copy in TCRdb shows in-frame clones only, minus some. Of over 2 million clones detected, about 95% appear once; the ten largest clones hold roughly 1%. This sample is part of a study of shared clonotypes between healthy human individuals. The ends were cut back, 4 bases at V and 3 bases at J, with 7 bases in the middle. The CDR3 sequence is 12 residues long. Germline-derived CDR1 and CDR2 are SGHRS and YFSETQ.

This TCR came from a man aged 18 to 30 in good health. The sample taken for sequencing was naive CD8+ T cells sorted from blood. The V call is TRBV5-1, the J call TRBJ1-2; no firm D call. The CDR3 is CASSPPDYGYTF. The CDR3 bases are TGCGCCAGCAGCCCCCCGGACTATGGCTACACCTTC.